These 23 T cell receptor beta chains came from one sample sequenced in a study of lymphopenia after photon versus proton radiotherapy. Clones were sequenced by immunoSEQ multiplex PCR, and TCRdb holds only the in-frame ones, with some missing. The table shows around 19,000 clones, with approximately 85% occurring only once. This specimen consisted of peripheral blood, obtained from a patient treated with photon-based radiotherapy. The receptors come from a woman aged 45-65 years with pancreatic cancer.

The chain has TRBV28 and TRBJ2-7; D call uncertain. Germline-derived CDR1 and CDR2 are MDHEN and SYDVKM. This CDR3 comprises 11 residues. V dropped 3 bases and J dropped 1 base, with 1 base sitting between them. As DNA, the CDR3 is TGTGCCAGCAGTTTTTCCTACGAGCAGTACTTC. It encodes CASSFSYEQYF.

The rearrangement joins TRBV28 to TRBJ1-5; D might be TRBD1 (5 bases). The length of the CDR3 is 15 residues. V was pared by 7 bases and J by 5 bases, with 18 bases between. From germline, CDR1 is MDHEN and CDR2 SYDVKM. In nucleotides, the CDR3 is TGTGCCAGCACCCCTCGGGCGGGGCAATATCAGCCCCAGCATTTT. Translating it yields CASTPRAGQYQPQHF.

This chain uses TRBV7-2 with TRBJ2-1; 8 bases map to TRBD1. CDR1 is SGHTA, CDR2 FQGNSA, per germline. CDR3 length equals 16 residues. V lost 0 bases, J lost 1 base, and 2 bases stayed unmatched. The chain's CDR3 is CASSLARTGSYNEQFF. The CDR3 nucleotides are TGTGCCAGCAGCTTAGCACGGACAGGGTCCTACAATGAGCAGTTCTTC.

This sequence joins TRBV11-2 and TRBJ2-1; TRBD2 matches at 13 bases. Trimming removed 2 bases from V and 10 bases from J; junction bases left unmatched: 8. CDR1 and CDR2 from the germline V gene are SGHAT and FQNNGV. The CDR3 extends over 16 amino acids. In DNA form, the CDR3 reads TGTGCCAGCAGCTTAAGGACTAGCGGGAGCCGGGGGGAGCAGTTCTTC. This sequence encodes CASSLRTSGSRGEQFF.

The CDR3 loop is CSVGGTVTGELFF. CDR3 DNA: TGCAGCGTTGGGGGGACAGTTACCGGGGAGCTGTTTTTT. The chain employs TRBV29-1 and TRBJ2-2, with TRBD1 matching 7 bases. The V and J ends lost 4 bases and 5 bases, in that order; junction bases with no gene match: 4. The germline CDR1 and CDR2 sequences are SQVTM and ANQGSEA. The CDR3 has 13 amino acids.

The rearrangement joins TRBV25-1 to TRBJ2-2; TRBD1 matches 11 bases. V lost 5 bases and J lost 6; bases outside the gene matches: 11. Germline assignment: CDR1 MGHDK and CDR2 SYGVNS. CDR3 length: 17 residues. In DNA form, the CDR3 reads TGTGCCAGCAGTAGGGGCCAGGGACAGGGGGGCTCCGGGGAGCTGTTTTTT. Translated, it gives CASSRGQGQGGSGELFF.

The gene calls are TRBV7-9 and TRBJ2-2, with a weak D call TRBD2 (5 bases). Trimming shortened V by 5 bases and J by 0 bases, and 13 bases separated the two germline ends. Germline CDR1 SEHNR, CDR2 FQNEAQ (reference sequence). The CDR3 has 16 residues. The CDR3 DNA is TGTGCCAGCAGCCCAGAGGCTAGCTCGAACACCGGGGAGCTGTTTTTT. Translated: CASSPEASSNTGELFF.

The rearrangement links TRBV10-3 to TRBJ2-6; weak D call: TRBD2 (7 bases). The CDR3 has 16 residues. The germline V gene has CDR1 ENHRY and CDR2 SYGVKD. Trimming cost V 10 bases and J 0 bases, with 16 bases left between them. CDR3 protein: CATSSGGLSGANVLTF. The CDR3 DNA is TGTGCCACCTCTTCGGGGGGCCTCTCTGGGGCCAACGTCCTGACTTTC.

This chain joins TRBV11-2 and TRBJ1-4; D remains unclear. CDR1 is SGHAT, CDR2 FQNNGV, per germline. This CDR3 region has 13 residues. V was shortened by 5 bases and J by 8 bases, with 12 bases between the two germline ends. The CDR3 reads CASSPSGTEKLFF. For the CDR3, the DNA is TGTGCCAGCAGCCCGTCGGGAACAGAAAAACTGTTTTTT.

For the CDR3, the DNA is TGTGCCAGCAGTCCAGAGACTAGCGCCACAGATACGCAGTATTTT. Translating it yields CASSPETSATDTQYF. V usage is TRBV28 and J usage is TRBJ2-3; TRBD2 aligns across 8 bases. CDR3 length: 15 residues. Losses at the gene ends were 5 bases for V and 2 bases for J; bases not matched to a gene: 6. The V gene's germline CDR1 is MDHEN and CDR2 SYDVKM.

The CDR3 DNA reads as TGTGCCAGCAGTTTAGGGCTCCGAGGCACAGATACGCAGTATTTT. Encoded protein: CASSLGLRGTDTQYF. The V gene is TRBV27, the J gene TRBJ2-3, with D unclear. CDR3 length: 15 amino acids. Trimming removed 2 bases from V and 1 base from J, with 10 bases in between. From germline, CDR1 is MNHEY and CDR2 SMNVEV (reference sequence).

This clone showed up just a few times. This chain connects TRBV2 to TRBJ2-1, with 9 bases aligning to TRBD2. CDR3 length: 14 amino acids. Looked up from germline, CDR1 is SNHLY and CDR2 is FYNNEI. Losses at the gene ends were 2 bases for V and 9 bases for J; bases not matched to a gene: 5. CDR3 nucleotides: TGTGCCAGCAGTGAACTAGCGGGGAGGGGTGAGCAGTTCTTC. Translated, it gives CASSELAGRGEQFF.

V is TRBV7-9 and J is TRBJ2-4; 10 bases are a match to TRBD2. Germline CDR1 reads SEHNR; CDR2 reads FQNEAQ (reference sequence). The CDR3 has 13 residues. V shed 6 bases and J 6 bases; nucleotides not matched to a gene: 2. The CDR3 loop reads CASSTSGVNIQYF. The CDR3 DNA follows: TGTGCCAGCAGTACTAGCGGGGTAAACATTCAGTACTTC.

The genes are TRBV9 and TRBJ1-2; 7 bases are shared with TRBD1. This CDR3 has 14 residues. Germline V CDR1 and CDR2: SGDLS, YYNGEE. V dropped 3 bases and J dropped 7; count of bases not matched to a gene: 9. CDR3 nucleotide sequence: TGTGCCAGCAGCGCGACGACAGGGAGTATTGGCTACACCTTC. Protein: CASSATTGSIGYTF.

V gene TRBV18 combines with J gene TRBJ2-1; D perhaps matches TRBD2 (5 bases). V shed 3 bases and J shed 0 bases, with 18 bases lying between them. CDR3 size: 18 residues. Looked up from germline, CDR1 is KGHSH and CDR2 is LQKENI. The DNA for the CDR3 is TGTGCCAGCTCACCCCCTCTAGGCGGAGAGGGCTCCTACAATGAGCAGTTCTTC. Amino acids: CASSPPLGGEGSYNEQFF.

The chain joins TRBV7-2 to TRBJ2-7; no clear D gene. This CDR3 is built from 14 residues. V was shortened by 1 base and J by 2 bases, with 9 bases between the two germline ends. Germline V lookup: CDR1 SGHTA, CDR2 FQGNSA. CDR3 in amino acids: CASSLDAGPYEQYF. DNA for the CDR3: TGTGCCAGCAGCTTAGATGCCGGTCCCTACGAGCAGTACTTC.

The chain combines TRBV9 with TRBJ2-3, with 9 bases fitting TRBD2. Germline CDR1 SGDLS, CDR2 YYNGEE. The trim removed 0 bases at V and 3 bases at J, leaving 14 bases unmatched. This CDR3 has 19 residues. This chain's CDR3 is CASSVASSGNQKVTDTQYF. The CDR3 DNA reads as TGTGCCAGCAGCGTAGCTTCTAGCGGGAACCAAAAGGTAACAGATACGCAGTATTTT.

This rearrangement joins TRBV6-6 to TRBJ2-3; perhaps D is TRBD1 or TRBD2 (5 bases each). V gave up 8 bases and J gave up 6 bases, with 9 bases separating them. CDR1 is MNHNY and CDR2 is SVGAGI in the germline V gene (reference sequence). The CDR3 is made up of 11 amino acids. CDR3 amino acids: CASLGTDTQYF. The DNA of the CDR3 is TGTGCCAGCCTCGGGACGGATACGCAGTATTTT.

V and J are TRBV7-2 and TRBJ2-3; D gene uncertain. CDR1 SGHTA and CDR2 FQGNSA come from the germline V gene. The CDR3 loop spans 13 amino acids. Trimming pared 5 bases from V and 2 bases from J, leaving 8 bases between. DNA of the CDR3: TGTGCCAGCAGCCCCTGGAACACAGATACGCAGTATTTT. Its protein is CASSPWNTDTQYF.

Remarks on this clone: The germline gene is not matched at one end of the junction; a read error may be the cause. The chain couples TRBV25-1 to TRBJ2-1; TRBD1 or TRBD2 may be the D gene (5 bases each). Germline lookup yields CDR1 MGHDK and CDR2 SYGVNS. The CDR3 contains 12 residues. The CDR3 region has the DNA TGTGCCAGCAGCGAATCCCCGGGGCCTCTGTTCTTC. Protein: CASSESPGPLFF. The entire variable domain, with the rest obtained from reference TRBV25-1 and TRBJ2-1, is as follows: EADIYQTPRYLVIGTGKKITLECSQTMGHDKMYWYQQDPGMELHLIHYSYGVNSTEKGDLSSESTVSRIRTEHFPLTLESARPSHTSQYLCASSESPGPLFFGPGTRLTVL.

The chain recombines TRBV19 with TRBJ1-5; TRBD1 aligns across 12 bases. Germline assignment: CDR1 LNHDA and CDR2 SQIVND (reference sequence). V trimming: 8 bases; J trimming: 5 bases; junction bases outside the gene matches: 7. The CDR3 runs to 15 residues. The DNA of the CDR3 is TGTGCCAGTGGACCGGGACAGGGGGCCCATCAGCCCCAGCATTTT. It codes for CASGPGQGAHQPQHF.

The chain joins TRBV30 to TRBJ2-1; unclear D gene. Germline CDR1 reads GTSNPN; CDR2 reads SVGIG (reference sequence). CDR3 length: 13 residues. V was shortened by 4 bases and J by 6 bases, with 13 bases between the two germline ends. CDR3 sequence: CAWTRKLSNEQFF. The CDR3 DNA is TGTGCCTGGACAAGGAAGTTGAGCAATGAGCAGTTCTTC.

This clone appeared once. The J gene is TRBJ2-1, the V gene TRBV7-6, with 15 bases matching TRBD2. The ends lost 5 bases at V and 7 bases at J; junction bases unmatched: 3. This CDR3 region has 15 residues. CDR1 and CDR2 from the germline V gene are SGHVS and FNYEAQ. CDR3 bases: TGTGCCAGCAGCCTCGGGACTAGCGGGAGGAATGAGCAGTTCTTC. Encoded protein: CASSLGTSGRNEQFF.